This section outlines one T cell receptor beta chain sequence together with its context. This sample was taken from a study of CD4+ T cells in melanoma. Profiling relied on immunoSEQ multiplex PCR, and the TCRdb table lists in-frame clones only, not all of them. The table lists approximately 47,000 clones, roughly 87% of them singletons, with approximately 10% in the top ten. With 0 bases clipped from V and 0 bases from J, the junction kept 8 bases outside the gene matches. The CDR3 length is 17 residues. CDR1 and CDR2 from the germline V gene are MNHNS and SASEGT. The sequence derives from a human donor with melanoma. The sequencing input was peripheral blood. This chain joins TRBV6-1 and TRBJ2-7; 7 bases are shared with TRBD1. The CDR3 DNA reads as TGTGCCAGCAGTGAAGCAGGGGGACAGTCCCTCTCCTACGAGCAGTACTTC. Its translation: CASSEAGGQSLSYEQYF.